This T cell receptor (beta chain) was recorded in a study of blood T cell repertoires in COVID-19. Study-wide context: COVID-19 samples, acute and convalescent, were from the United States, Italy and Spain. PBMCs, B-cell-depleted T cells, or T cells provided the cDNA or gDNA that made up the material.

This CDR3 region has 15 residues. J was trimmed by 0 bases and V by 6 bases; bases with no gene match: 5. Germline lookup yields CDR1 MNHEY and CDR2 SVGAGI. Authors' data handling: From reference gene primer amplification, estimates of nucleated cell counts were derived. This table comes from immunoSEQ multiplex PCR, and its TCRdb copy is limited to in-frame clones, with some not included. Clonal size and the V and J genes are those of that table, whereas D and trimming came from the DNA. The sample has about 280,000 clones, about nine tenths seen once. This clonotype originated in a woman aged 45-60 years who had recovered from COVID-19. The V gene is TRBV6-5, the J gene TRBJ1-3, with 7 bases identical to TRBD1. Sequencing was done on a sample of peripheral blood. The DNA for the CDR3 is TGTGCCAGCAGGGGGACAGTCAGCTCTGGAAACACCATATATTTT. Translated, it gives CASRGTVSSGNTIYF.